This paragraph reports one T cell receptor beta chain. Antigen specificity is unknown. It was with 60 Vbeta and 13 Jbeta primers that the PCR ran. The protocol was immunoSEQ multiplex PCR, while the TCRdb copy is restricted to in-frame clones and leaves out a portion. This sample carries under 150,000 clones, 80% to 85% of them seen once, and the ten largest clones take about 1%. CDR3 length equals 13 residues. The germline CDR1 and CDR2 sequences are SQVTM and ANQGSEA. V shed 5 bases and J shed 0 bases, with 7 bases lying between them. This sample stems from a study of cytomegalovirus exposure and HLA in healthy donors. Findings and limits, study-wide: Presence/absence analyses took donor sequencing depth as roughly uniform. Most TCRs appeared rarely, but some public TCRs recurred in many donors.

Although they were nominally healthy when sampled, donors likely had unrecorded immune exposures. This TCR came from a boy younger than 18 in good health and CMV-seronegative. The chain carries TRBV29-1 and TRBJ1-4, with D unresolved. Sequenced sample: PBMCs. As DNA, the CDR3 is TGCAGCGTTACCACTGCAACTAATGAAAAACTGTTTTTT. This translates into CSVTTATNEKLFF. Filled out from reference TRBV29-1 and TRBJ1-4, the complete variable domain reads SAVISQKPSRDICQRGTSLTIQCQVDSQVTMMFWYRQQPGQSLTLIATANQGSEATYESGFVIDKFPISRPNLTFSTLTVSNMSPEDSSIYLCSVTTATNEKLFFGSGTQLSVL.